Following are 10 T cell receptor beta chains from one sample sequenced in a study of CD8+CD57+ T cells in acquired aplastic anemia. It was genomic DNA that served as the template for profiling TCR beta VDJ and CDR3. TCRdb passed the reads through MiXCR, listing each CDR3 protein once. The sample includes 150,000 to 200,000 distinct CDR3 sequences, about 48% of them seen just once. The specimen was sorted CD4+, CD8+, or CD8+CD57+ T cells (not recorded which) from PBMCs. The receptors shown here come from a human donor in good health.

About this clonotype itself: A read error may be the cause here, since a much bigger clone is one base away. This chain joins TRBV30 and TRBJ2-7; 7 nucleotides agree with TRBD1. CDR3 length: 12 amino acids. Germline CDR1 reads GTSNPN; CDR2 reads SVGIG (reference sequence). CDR3 in amino acids: CTWMGQSSEQYF. The CDR3 region has the DNA TGTACCTGGATGGGACAGTCATCCGAGCAGTACTTC.

The rearrangement uses TRBV24-1 and TRBJ2-1, with 8 bases identical to TRBD2. The germline V gene has CDR1 KGHDR and CDR2 SFDVKD. The CDR3 consists of 17 residues. V lost 7 bases and J lost 9; bases outside the gene matches: 19. DNA for the CDR3: TGTGCCACCAGCGACCCCGGGGCGAGCGGGAGAAGAGGTGAGCAGTTCTTC. It specifies CATSDPGASGRRGEQFF.

This clonotype came up many times. V is TRBV12-3 or TRBV12-4 and J is TRBJ2-3; a weak D match, TRBD1 (6 bases). Between the trimmed V and J ends, which lost 5 bases and 4 bases, there was a span of 10 bases. The CDR3 totals 13 residues. The CDR3 region has the DNA TGTGCCAGCAGTAGTTACAGGGCAGATACGCAGTATTTT. Protein sequence: CASSSYRADTQYF.

Comment on this clonotype: The junction does not match germline at one end; this may be a read error. The chain couples TRBV6-1 to TRBJ2-3, with D maybe TRBD2 (5 bases). Germline assignment: CDR1 MNHNS and CDR2 SASEGT. The CDR3 is made up of 14 amino acids. CDR3 in DNA: TGTACCAGCACCAGCGGATCTGGCACAGATACGCAGTATTTT. Residues: CTSTSGSGTDTQYF.

This clonotype has a count of ten or more. The chain has TRBV5-1 and TRBJ2-7; 7 positions agree with TRBD2. The CDR3 covers 15 residues. The germline V gene encodes CDR1 SGHRS and CDR2 YFSETQ. V shed 2 bases, J shed 6 bases, and the junction held 11 bases outside the gene matches. The CDR3 coding sequence is TGCGCCAGCAGCTTCTTGGGGGGTGGCGGGGGCGAGCAGTACTTC. Protein: CASSFLGGGGGEQYF. Filled out from reference TRBV5-1 and TRBJ2-7, the complete variable domain reads KAGVTQTPRYLIKTRGQQVTLSCSPISGHRSVSWYQQTPGQGLQFLFEYFSETQRNKGNFPGRFSGRQFSNSRSEMNVSTLELGDSALYLCASSFLGGGGGEQYFGPGTRLTVT.

A note on this clonotype: An end of the junction does not agree with germline; a read error may underlie this. The chain links TRBV7-7 to TRBJ2-5, with D possibly matching TRBD2 (5 bases). Germline assignment: CDR1 SSHAT and CDR2 FNYEAQ (reference sequence). This CDR3 spans 14 amino acids. The CDR3 sequence: CASSLAPLQETQYF. The DNA for the CDR3 is TGTGCTAGCAGCTTAGCGCCCTTACAAGAGACCCAGTACTTC.

This clonotype was seen repeatedly, ten times or more. V and J are TRBV3-1 and TRBJ1-2; maybe TRBD1 (5 bases). Per the germline V gene, CDR1 is LGHDT and CDR2 is YNNKEL (reference sequence). V was trimmed by 0 bases and J by 8 bases, leaving 13 bases between them. The CDR3 is 14 amino acids. DNA for the CDR3: TGTGCCAGCAGCCAAGACCTTACAGGAGGGGGCTACACCTTC. Protein product: CASSQDLTGGGYTF.

CDR3 sequence (DNA): TGTGCCAGCAGTGGACCGGGACAGGGCCTTCTAACTAATGAAAAACTGTTTTTT. Translation gives CASSGPGQGLLTNEKLFF. The chain joins TRBV27 to TRBJ1-4, with TRBD1 matching over 9 bases. Trimming at V came to 5 bases and at J to 1 base, leaving 11 bases not matched to a gene. The CDR3 runs to 18 residues. Germline values: CDR1 MNHEY, CDR2 SMNVEV (reference sequence).

In its sample, this clonotype was seen a few times. The chain is built from TRBV18 and TRBJ2-7; D is ambiguous. The germline CDR1 and CDR2 sequences are KGHSH and LQKENI. V lost 2 bases and J 1 base, leaving 9 bases between the germline ends. The CDR3 runs 14 residues. The CDR3: CASSPYQESYEQYF. The CDR3 bases are TGTGCCAGCTCACCATATCAGGAGTCCTACGAGCAGTACTTC. Full variable domain (rest looked up from reference TRBV18 and TRBJ2-7): NAGVMQNPRHLVRRRGQEARLRCSPMKGHSHVYWYRQLPEEGLKFMVYLQKENIIDESGMPKERFSAEFPKEGPSILRIQQVVRGDSAAYFCASSPYQESYEQYFGPGTRLTVT.

The rearrangement uses TRBV7-8 and TRBJ2-7, with TRBD1 matching over 10 bases. CDR3 size: 16 residues. The germline gives CDR1 SGHVS, CDR2 FQNEAQ. With 5 bases clipped from V and 2 bases from J, the junction kept 9 bases outside the gene matches. This chain's CDR3 is CASSGRDRGGTYEQYF. The DNA of the CDR3 is TGTGCCAGCAGCGGCCGGGACAGGGGCGGCACCTACGAGCAGTACTTC.